This T cell receptor (beta chain) was obtained from a study of identical twins. MiXCR, applied by TCRdb to the 5' RACE reads, yields one record per CDR3 protein. The table shows roughly 190,000 distinct CDR3 sequences, with around 15% occurring only once. The CDR3 runs 14 residues. CDR1 and CDR2 from the germline V gene are LGHNT and FRNRAP. V lost 5 bases, J lost 2 bases, and 13 bases lay in between. The same sample was also used in a study of T cells expressing NK-cell markers. From that second work: In several donors, dominant clonotypes made up about 25-60.1% of CD3+CD56-NKG2C+ cells.

Material: CD8+ T cells sorted from blood. The clonotype was recovered from a woman under 30 in good health. The chain recombines TRBV12-5 with TRBJ2-7; TRBD1 is a possible D gene (6 bases). The DNA of the CDR3 is TGTGCTAGTGGTCTAACCGGGACAACCTACGAGCAGTACTTC. Translation gives CASGLTGTTYEQYF.